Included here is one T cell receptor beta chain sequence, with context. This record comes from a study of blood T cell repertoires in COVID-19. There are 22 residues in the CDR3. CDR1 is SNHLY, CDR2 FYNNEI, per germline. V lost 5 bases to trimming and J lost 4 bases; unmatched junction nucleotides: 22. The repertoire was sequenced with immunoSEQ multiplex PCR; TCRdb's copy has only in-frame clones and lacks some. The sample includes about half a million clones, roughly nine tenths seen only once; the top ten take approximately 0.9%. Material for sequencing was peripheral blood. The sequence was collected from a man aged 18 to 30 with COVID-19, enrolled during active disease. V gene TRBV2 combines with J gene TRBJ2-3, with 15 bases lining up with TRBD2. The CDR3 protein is CASSYPVMGRRTSGRDPDTQYF. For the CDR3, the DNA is TGTGCCAGCAGTTACCCCGTTATGGGGCGGAGGACTAGCGGGAGGGATCCAGATACGCAGTATTTT. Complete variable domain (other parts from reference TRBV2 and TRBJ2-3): EPEVTQTPSHQVTQMGQEVILRCVPISNHLYFYWYRQILGQKVEFLVSFYNNEISEKSEIFDDQFSVERPDGSNFTLKIRSTKLEDSAMYFCASSYPVMGRRTSGRDPDTQYFGPGTRLTVL.